Here is one T cell receptor (beta chain) with its context. The target of this receptor is not known. The sample holds no much larger clone one base away, and base qualities are not on file. The collaborating institutions used their own protocols to collect whole blood in K2EDTA tubes. Collaborator samples were shipped for TCRbeta analysis as frozen whole blood, isolated PBMCs, or DNA extracted from either sample type. The source of the sample is a study of blood T cell repertoires in COVID-19 (dated by TCRdb to 2018 to 2020). Study-level background: Collaborator samples came from the United States, Italy and Spain and covered acute and convalescent phases of COVID-19. The samples were drawn from two sources: the first 160 participants of the ongoing ImmuneRACE study, and 1,200 or so subjects contributed by 6 global collaborators. A de-identified subject ID, COVID-19 status, age in years and sex were almost always included in the sample metadata. The repertoires were made available in a free public database intended to serve as a resource for research on the immune response to SARS-CoV-2. The prospective study material was composed of cDNA or gDNA derived from T cells, B-cell-depleted T cells, or PBMCs. Subjects who had been exposed to COVID-19, were actively infected with it, or had recovered from it provided the deeply sampled blood TCRbeta repertoires that made up the dataset. Where HLA class I and class II types were available, the types were taken from metadata supplied by the sample provider, not from assay-based typing. Broad study findings and their caveats: How much clinical and demographic metadata was included differed by source and by participant, and the metadata was provided uncurated.

TCRbeta CDR3 regions were amplified from genomic DNA using the immunoSEQ Assay, a bias-controlled multiplex PCR. The paper's processing steps were these. The number of nucleated cells in each sample was estimated from the amplification of reference gene primers within the assay. To quantify the absolute abundance of each unique TCRbeta CDR3 rearrangement, sequence reads were collapsed and filtered. Productive Simpson clonality was computed per sample as the square root of Simpson's diversity index over productive rearrangements. TCRdb took this table from immuneACCESS and kept in-frame rearrangements with V and J called. Such tables lack part of the clones; where checked against another copy, unresolved V genes explain under half of the gap, and the rest is unexplained. The V and J calls and clone size come from that table; D and trimming were worked out from the DNA. The sample table holds 85,000 to 95,000 clones, of which nearly 90% were seen once. More than 4.5% of the sample comes from the top ten.

CDR1 is given as SGHNT and CDR2 as YYREEE, both from the germline V gene (reference sequence). V loses 3 bases, J loses 6 bases, and the germline ends lie 4 bases apart. The CDR3 covers 11 residues, taking in both the cysteine and the phenylalanine. Solely the CDR3 DNA is kept, with 33 bases framed from the first base. The rearrangement joined TRBV5-4 to TRBJ2-4, with no confidently assigned D gene. The receptor comes from a woman older than 75 with active COVID-19. The specimen was peripheral blood. The DNA is as follows: TGTGCCAGCAGCTACAGAAACATTCAGTACTTC. This is translated as CASSYRNIQYF. The entire variable domain, with the stretches around the CDR3 drawn from the reference TRBV5-4 and TRBJ2-4 proteins, is ETGVTQSPTHLIKTRGQQVTLRCSSQSGHNTVSWYQQALGQGPQFIFQYYREEENGRGNFPPRFSGLQFPNYSSELNVNALELDDSALYLCASSYRNIQYFGAGTRLSVL.